The 31 T cell receptor beta chains listed next were all sequenced from one sample in a study of early T cells in non-severe SARS-CoV-2 infection. TCRdb re-called the 5' RACE reads through MiXCR, storing one row per CDR3 protein. The table includes under 85,000 distinct CDR3 sequences, 12% detected once. Sequencing was done on a sample of whole blood. All receptors come from an adult who was a healthcare worker with PCR-confirmed SARS-CoV-2 infection or an uninfected control (not recorded which).

This rearrangement joins TRBV28 to TRBJ2-2; D not certain. The CDR3 runs to 17 residues. V dropped 9 bases and J dropped 4 bases, with 24 bases sitting between them. The V gene's germline CDR1 is MDHEN and CDR2 SYDVKM. The chain's CDR3 is CASSAVGGLRGTGELFF. The CDR3 coding sequence is TGTGCCAGTTCTGCCGTGGGTGGGCTCCGAGGCACCGGGGAGCTGTTTTTT. Filled out from reference TRBV28 and TRBJ2-2, the complete variable domain reads DVKVTQSSRYLVKRTGEKVFLECVQDMDHENMFWYRQDPGLGLRLIYFSYDVKMKEKGDIPEGYSVSREKKERFSLILESASTNQTSMYLCASSAVGGLRGTGELFFGEGSRLTVL.

This clonotype turned up a few times. The chain links TRBV29-1 to TRBJ2-7; 14 bases fit TRBD2. The V and J ends lost 7 bases and 5 bases, in that order; junction bases with no gene match: 4. Germline loops: CDR1 SQVTM, CDR2 ANQGSEA. This CDR3 is built from 13 residues. The CDR3 loop is CSGGLAGVNEQYF. The CDR3 nucleotides are TGCAGCGGGGGACTAGCGGGGGTGAACGAGCAGTACTTC.

The sample holds many counts of this clonotype. This rearrangement joins TRBV7-9 to TRBJ1-2; D is perhaps TRBD1 (5 bases). CDR1 is SEHNR, CDR2 FQNEAQ, per germline (reference sequence). V was clipped by 0 bases and J by 5 bases, with 10 bases between them. The CDR3 is made up of 14 amino acids. This chain's CDR3 is CASSLAGALYGYTF. CDR3 coding DNA: TGTGCCAGCAGCTTAGCCGGGGCGCTGTATGGCTACACCTTC. Based on the CDR3 plus reference TRBV7-9 and TRBJ1-2, the full variable domain is DTGVSQNPRHKITKRGQNVTFRCDPISEHNRLYWYRQTLGQGPEFLTYFQNEAQLEKSRLLSDRFSAERPKGSFSTLEIQRTEQGDSAMYLCASSLAGALYGYTFGSGTRLTVV.

Here the CDR3 DNA reads TGTGCCAGCAGCTCGGGCGGGTCTGGAGCTAACTATGGCTACACCTTC. Translated, it gives CASSSGGSGANYGYTF. J is TRBJ1-2 and V is TRBV7-3; no firm D call. The V gene's germline CDR1 is SGHTA and CDR2 FQGTGA. V lost 4 bases to trimming and J lost 0 bases, with 15 bases between them. This CDR3 has 16 amino acids.

This clonotype showed up many times. The V and J genes are TRBV7-3 and TRBJ2-1; 8 nucleotides align to TRBD2. CDR1 is SGHTA and CDR2 is FQGTGA in the germline V gene. Losses at the gene ends were 2 bases for V and 6 bases for J; bases not matched to a gene: 6. The CDR3 has 15 amino acids. The CDR3 here is CASSLQLAVSNEQFF. The CDR3 DNA reads as TGTGCCAGCAGCTTACAACTAGCGGTTAGCAATGAGCAGTTCTTC.

This chain uses TRBV12-3 or TRBV12-4 with TRBJ2-2; unclear D gene. This CDR3 comprises 13 residues. V lost 7 bases and J lost 6, with 12 bases in between. The CDR3 DNA follows: TGTGCCAGCACCCACCCCCTACCCGGGGAGCTGTTTTTT. Protein sequence: CASTHPLPGELFF.

This chain uses TRBV12-3 or TRBV12-4 with TRBJ2-4; D may match TRBD1 or TRBD2 (5 bases each). V was shortened by 3 bases and J by 1 base, with 7 bases between the two germline ends. This CDR3 has 14 amino acids. The CDR3: CASSLGVAKNIQYF. The DNA for the CDR3 is TGTGCCAGCAGTTTGGGGGTGGCCAAAAACATTCAGTACTTC.

This clonotype was counted ten times or more. The chain links TRBV9 to TRBJ2-1, with TRBD2 identical over 12 bases. J was trimmed by 10 bases and V by 4 bases; bases with no gene match: 15. Germline lookup yields CDR1 SGDLS and CDR2 YYNGEE. The CDR3 extends over 17 amino acids. CDR3 residues: CASSSRLAGALTGEQFF. The CDR3 DNA is TGTGCCAGCAGCTCCCGACTAGCGGGAGCTCTAACGGGGGAGCAGTTCTTC.

V gene TRBV19 combines with J gene TRBJ2-7; D unresolved. This CDR3 has 13 amino acids. Germline V lookup: CDR1 LNHDA, CDR2 SQIVND (reference sequence). V shed 3 bases and J shed 3 bases, with 9 bases lying between them. The CDR3 protein is CASSMRQNYEQYF. CDR3 bases: TGTGCCAGTAGTATGCGACAAAACTACGAGCAGTACTTC.

V is TRBV2 and J is TRBJ1-6, with 7 bases that match TRBD1. With 5 bases clipped from V and 3 bases from J, the junction kept 7 bases outside the gene matches. The germline V gene has CDR1 SNHLY and CDR2 FYNNEI. The CDR3 covers 16 residues. The DNA of the CDR3 is TGTGCCAGCAGTTTTTTTCCAGGGGGCTATAATTCACCCCTCCACTTT. Amino acid sequence: CASSFFPGGYNSPLHF.

Turning to this clonotype: This sequence may be a read error, since a much larger clone differs from it by one base. The rearrangement uses TRBV9 and TRBJ2-5; the D is unclear. The CDR3 contains 14 residues. Germline V gene data show CDR1 as SGDLS and CDR2 as YYNGEE. The CDR3 loop reads CANSVGAYKETQYF. As DNA, the CDR3 is TGTGCCAACAGCGTAGGTGCTTACAAGGAGACCCAGTACTTC. Full variable domain (missing parts from reference TRBV9 and TRBJ2-5): DSGVTQTPKHLITATGQRVTLRCSPRSGDLSVYWYQQSLDQGLQFLIQYYNGEERAKGNILERFSAQQFPDLHSELNLSSLELGDSALYFCANSVGAYKETQYFGPGTRLLVL.

This clonotype came up a few times. V and J are TRBV7-9 and TRBJ2-2; D is perhaps TRBD1 or TRBD2 (5 bases each). Trimming took off 10 bases at V and 7 bases at J, with 16 bases between the two ends. This CDR3 region has 13 residues. Germline V lookup: CDR1 SEHNR, CDR2 FQNEAQ (reference sequence). The CDR3 nucleotides read TGTGCCACCCGTTTATGGGGGAACGGGGAGCTGTTTTTT. This sequence encodes CATRLWGNGELFF.

At least ten counts were recorded for this clonotype. The V and J genes are TRBV13 and TRBJ2-7; no reliable D call. V lost 4 bases and J 3 bases, leaving 4 bases between the germline ends. Looked up from germline, CDR1 is PRHDT and CDR2 is FYEKMQ (reference sequence). CDR3 length: 11 residues. The CDR3 DNA reads TGTGCCAGCAGCTCCAACTACGAGCAGTACTTC. Translated: CASSSNYEQYF. Looking up the rest from reference TRBV13 and TRBJ2-7 gives the full variable domain: AAGVIQSPRHLIKEKRETATLKCYPIPRHDTVYWYQQGPGQDPQFLISFYEKMQSDKGSIPDRFSAQQFSDYHSELNMSSLELGDSALYFCASSSNYEQYFGPGTRLTVT.

J is TRBJ2-1 and V is TRBV19; 14 positions match TRBD2. Germline values: CDR1 LNHDA, CDR2 SQIVND (reference sequence). Germline trimming cut 8 bases from V and 9 bases from J; bases unmatched to any gene: 3. The length of the CDR3 is 13 residues. CDR3 nucleotides: TGTGCCAGTGAGACTAGCGGGAGGGGTGAGCAGTTCTTC. This gives the protein CASETSGRGEQFF. Using reference TRBV19 and TRBJ2-1 for the parts outside the CDR3, the full variable domain is DGGITQSPKYLFRKEGQNVTLSCEQNLNHDAMYWYRQDPGQGLRLIYYSQIVNDFQKGDIAEGYSVSREKKESFPLTVTSAQKNPTAFYLCASETSGRGEQFFGPGTRLTVL.

The chain uses TRBV20-1 and TRBJ2-3; D ambiguous. Trimming took off 3 bases at V and 0 bases at J, with 13 bases between the two ends. This CDR3 region has 15 residues. Germline CDR1 is DFQATT and CDR2 is SNEGSKA (reference sequence). The CDR3 region is CSASPQPRSTDTQYF. The CDR3 DNA reads TGCAGTGCTAGCCCCCAACCCCGGAGCACAGATACGCAGTATTTT.

In its sample, this clonotype was seen a few times. The chain couples TRBV20-1 to TRBJ1-4; D unclear. Germline V lookup: CDR1 DFQATT, CDR2 SNEGSKA (reference sequence). The ends were cut back, 0 bases at V and 5 bases at J, with 13 bases in the middle. The CDR3 extends over 15 amino acids. This chain's CDR3 is CSARDLGKRNEKLFF. The CDR3 bases are TGCAGTGCTAGAGATCTTGGGAAGAGAAATGAAAAACTGTTTTTT.

This clonotype occurred many times. This rearrangement joins TRBV12-3 or TRBV12-4 to TRBJ2-2, with D unclear. Trimming cost V 0 bases and J 0 bases, with 20 bases left between them. CDR3 length: 20 residues. CDR3 nucleotide sequence: TGTGCCAGCAGTTTAGCGCCGAGTCAGCTTTGGGCTCCGAACACCGGGGAGCTGTTTTTT. It yields the protein CASSLAPSQLWAPNTGELFF.

This clonotype was seen once. The DNA is left out, because the CDR3 cannot be placed on it with certainty; the CDR3 is given as TCRdb lists it. This chain uses TRBV7-2 with TRBJ2-2; whether TRBD2, the table's D call, matches the DNA was not checked. Germline V gene sequence: CDR1 SGHTA, CDR2 FQGNSA. The CDR3 extends over 15 residues, inclusive of both ends. The CDR3 sequence is CASSSDLGKPGSCFF.

This clonotype occurred a few times. V gene TRBV15 combines with J gene TRBJ1-3, with TRBD1 matching over 10 bases. Unmatched junction bases numbered 4, after V lost 5 bases and J lost 0 bases. This CDR3 is built from 16 residues. CDR1 is LNHNV and CDR2 is YYDKDF in the germline V gene (reference sequence). The CDR3 spells CATSEGDRGSGNTIYF. CDR3 nucleotide sequence: TGTGCCACCAGCGAGGGGGACAGGGGCTCTGGAAACACCATATATTTT.

The chain is built from TRBV12-3 or TRBV12-4 and TRBJ2-7; 14 nucleotides match TRBD2. The CDR3 is 14 amino acids. Trimming cost V 5 bases and J 6 bases; bases outside gene matches: 3. CDR3 nucleotides: TGTGCCAGCAGTCTAGGACTAGCGGGAGGCGAGCAGTACTTC. Protein product: CASSLGLAGGEQYF.

The chain has TRBV5-1 and TRBJ1-2; tentatively, D is TRBD1 (5 bases). The ends were cut back, 4 bases at V and 6 bases at J, with 19 bases in the middle. This CDR3 spans 15 amino acids. CDR1 is SGHRS, CDR2 YFSETQ, per germline. The CDR3 is CASSPTPGTLDGYTF. The CDR3 DNA reads as TGCGCCAGCAGCCCCACCCCAGGGACCCTCGATGGCTACACCTTC.

Ten or more counts support this clonotype. This chain uses TRBV20-1 with TRBJ2-2; the D gene could be TRBD1 or TRBD2 (5 bases each). This CDR3 spans 14 amino acids. Germline CDR1 is DFQATT and CDR2 is SNEGSKA (reference sequence). V was clipped by 3 bases and J by 4 bases, with 12 bases between them. The CDR3 nucleotides read TGCAGTGCTAGCCAGGGTCGGGGCACCGGGGAGCTGTTTTTT. It yields the protein CSASQGRGTGELFF.

This clonotype occurred a few times. V usage is TRBV12-3 or TRBV12-4 and J usage is TRBJ2-3; 9 bases fit TRBD1. The CDR3 has 15 amino acids. The V gene end was trimmed by 6 bases and the J gene end by 2 bases; junction bases not matched to a gene: 6. The CDR3, as DNA: TGTGCCAGCAGCCGACGGACAGGGGCCACAGATACGCAGTATTTT. The encoded protein is CASSRRTGATDTQYF.

This clonotype was seen ten or more times. V usage is TRBV10-3 and J usage is TRBJ2-5, with D possibly matching TRBD2 (7 bases). V was trimmed by 7 bases and J by 0 bases, leaving 12 bases between them. Germline CDR1 ENHRY, CDR2 SYGVKD. The CDR3 length is 14 residues. This CDR3 is CAINGGGYQETQYF. The CDR3 nucleotides are TGTGCCATCAACGGCGGGGGCTACCAAGAGACCCAGTACTTC.

This rearrangement joins TRBV6-5 to TRBJ1-1, with D unclear. This CDR3 has 13 residues. Trimming removed 2 bases at V and 1 base at J, with 5 bases between. In germline, CDR1 is MNHEY, CDR2 SVGAGI. DNA for the CDR3: TGTGCCAGCAGTTACACAGAGAACACTGAAGCTTTCTTT. Protein: CASSYTENTEAFF.

This clonotype has at least ten counts. The genes are TRBV7-9 and TRBJ2-1; 10 bases line up with TRBD2. The CDR3 covers 15 residues. V gave up 4 bases and J gave up 6 bases; unmatched junction bases: 6. Germline V lookup: CDR1 SEHNR, CDR2 FQNEAQ (reference sequence). DNA for the CDR3: TGTGCCAGCAGCTATGATAGCGGGGGGACCAATGAGCAGTTCTTC. It translates to CASSYDSGGTNEQFF.

The table lists this clonotype with many counts. The V call is TRBV5-6, the J call TRBJ2-3, with D tentatively TRBD2 (7 bases). Germline V gives CDR1 SGHDT, CDR2 YYEEEE. V lost 6 bases, J lost 0 bases, and 17 bases lay in between. The CDR3 consists of 16 residues. The CDR3 sequence: CASTPWRGGSTDTQYF. The CDR3, as DNA: TGTGCCAGCACCCCTTGGAGGGGGGGTAGCACAGATACGCAGTATTTT.

There are many counts of this clonotype. V is TRBV12-3 or TRBV12-4 and J is TRBJ2-1, with 13 bases fitting TRBD2. The CDR3 consists of 15 residues. Germline trimming cut 6 bases from V and 5 bases from J; bases unmatched to any gene: 4. The CDR3 protein is CASSPTSGGNNEQFF. The DNA for the CDR3 is TGTGCCAGCAGCCCGACTAGCGGGGGGAACAATGAGCAGTTCTTC.

This clonotype has only a few counts. The chain uses TRBV5-6 and TRBJ2-2; D unclear. Germline-derived CDR1 and CDR2 are SGHDT and YYEEEE. The CDR3 loop spans 12 amino acids. Trimming cost V 4 bases and J 6 bases, with 7 bases left between them. The CDR3 region is CASSPGPGELFF. DNA for the CDR3: TGTGCCAGCAGCCCCGGGCCCGGGGAGCTGTTTTTT.

The V and J genes are TRBV14 and TRBJ2-7; tentative D call: TRBD1 (5 bases). CDR3 length: 15 amino acids. Between the trimmed V and J ends, which lost 1 base and 1 base, there was a span of 11 bases. Germline V CDR1 and CDR2: SGHDN, FVKESK. The CDR3 loop reads CASSQGHRSSYEQYF. In DNA, the CDR3 is TGTGCCAGCAGCCAAGGGCACAGGAGTTCCTACGAGCAGTACTTC. Looking up the rest from reference TRBV14 and TRBJ2-7 gives the full variable domain: EAGVTQFPSHSVIEKGQTVTLRCDPISGHDNLYWYRRVMGKEIKFLLHFVKESKQDESGMPNNRFLAERTGGTYSTLKVQPAELEDSGVYFCASSQGHRSSYEQYFGPGTRLTVT.

This clonotype occurred many times. The chain combines TRBV19 with TRBJ2-3; D is perhaps TRBD2 (5 bases). The CDR3 length is 15 residues. Germline values: CDR1 LNHDA, CDR2 SQIVND (reference sequence). V shed 7 bases and J shed 5 bases, with 19 bases lying between them. The CDR3 region has the DNA TGTGCCAGTAAGACCTACGCTATGGCGGGAGATACGCAGTATTTT. Amino acid sequence: CASKTYAMAGDTQYF.